The 27 T cell receptor beta chains given below trace back to one sample, sequenced in a study of cytomegalovirus exposure and HLA in healthy donors. Primers: 60 Vbeta forward and 13 Jbeta reverse. Assay: immunoSEQ multiplex PCR; the TCRdb copy retains only in-frame clones and omits some. The table shows around 150,000 clones, with about 83% occurring only once. Sequenced material: PBMCs. Source of these receptors: a woman aged 30 to 39 in good health and CMV-seronegative.

The genes are TRBV18 and TRBJ2-7; 8 positions match TRBD2. V shed 4 bases, J shed 3 bases, and the junction held 8 bases outside the gene matches. This CDR3 spans 15 amino acids. CDR1 and CDR2 from the germline V gene are KGHSH and LQKENI. The DNA of the CDR3 is TGTGCCAGCTCACTGGGGACTAGTCAAGGCTACGAGCAGTACTTC. This translates into CASSLGTSQGYEQYF.

The chain couples TRBV10-3 to TRBJ2-2, with D uncertain. Trimming removed 4 bases from V and 4 bases from J, with 13 bases in between. Per the germline V gene, CDR1 is ENHRY and CDR2 is SYGVKD. The CDR3 has 15 amino acids. Here the CDR3 DNA reads TGTGCCATCAGTGCATCGGTTTCGAGCACCGGGGAGCTGTTTTTT. This gives the protein CAISASVSSTGELFF.

This clone was seen just once. The CDR3 protein is CASSWGPRGGPEREKLFF. The CDR3 DNA is TGTGCCAGCAGTTGGGGGCCGCGCGGAGGACCCGAGCGGGAAAAACTGTTTTTT. The V call is TRBV28, the J call TRBJ1-4; possibly TRBD1 for D (6 bases). This CDR3 contains 18 residues. Trimming took 4 bases from V and 8 from J, leaving 26 bases between them. Per the germline V gene, CDR1 is MDHEN and CDR2 is SYDVKM. The full variable domain, its missing parts supplied by reference TRBV28 and TRBJ1-4, is DVKVTQSSRYLVKRTGEKVFLECVQDMDHENMFWYRQDPGLGLRLIYFSYDVKMKEKGDIPEGYSVSREKKERFSLILESASTNQTSMYLCASSWGPRGGPEREKLFFGSGTQLSVL.

This rearrangement joins TRBV7-2 to TRBJ1-2; D is unresolved. The V gene lost 5 bases and the J gene lost 0 bases, with 7 bases spanning the gap. This CDR3 contains 13 residues. Germline V gene sequence: CDR1 SGHTA, CDR2 FQGNSA. CDR3 sequence: CASSLRANYGYTF. The CDR3 DNA follows: TGTGCCAGCAGCCTTCGGGCTAACTATGGCTACACCTTC. Together with reference TRBV7-2 and TRBJ1-2, the CDR3 gives the full variable domain: GAGVSQSPSNKVTEKGKDVELRCDPISGHTALYWYRQSLGQGLEFLIYFQGNSAPDKSGLPSDRFSAERTGGSVSTLTIQRTQQEDSAVYLCASSLRANYGYTFGSGTRLTVV.

The CDR3 loop reads CASAHAKSRGTGELFF. In nucleotides, the CDR3 is TGTGCCTCGGCTCACGCTAAGAGTCGGGGCACCGGGGAGCTGTTTTTT. V is TRBV30 and J is TRBJ2-2, with D possibly matching TRBD2 (5 bases). Germline-derived CDR1 and CDR2 are GTSNPN and SVGIG (reference sequence). The germline V and J ends were trimmed by 7 bases and 4 bases, with 22 bases remaining between them. The CDR3 runs 16 residues.

This clone was counted once. This chain connects TRBV23-1 to TRBJ1-2; maybe TRBD1 (6 bases). TRBV23-1 is known as an ORF, though its function is uncertain. Deletions cut 3 bases from V and 0 bases from J, with 20 bases between. The length of the CDR3 is 18 residues. The CDR3 nucleotides read TGCGCCAGCAGTCAGGGGAGGGAGGGGGACCCAGCTAACTATGGCTACACCTTC. It codes for CASSQGREGDPANYGYTF.

The CDR3 sequence: CASSLLQGYGYTF. The DNA of the CDR3 is TGTGCCAGCAGTTTACTCCAGGGCTATGGCTACACCTTC. This chain connects TRBV28 to TRBJ1-2, with D perhaps matching TRBD1 (5 bases). The V and J ends lost 2 bases and 4 bases respectively, with 8 bases between them. The CDR3 sequence is 13 residues long. CDR1 and CDR2 (germline): MDHEN, SYDVKM.

The chain has TRBV28 and TRBJ2-7, with 7 bases lining up with TRBD2. The CDR3 length is 14 residues. Germline V CDR1 and CDR2: MDHEN, SYDVKM. V trimming: 4 bases; J trimming: 2 bases; junction bases outside the gene matches: 5. CDR3 bases: TGTGCCAGCAGTTCGCCTAGCGGAGCCTACGAGCAGTACTTC. Its translation: CASSSPSGAYEQYF.

This clone was counted between two and nine times. The chain couples TRBV6-5 to TRBJ2-7; 8 nucleotides match TRBD2. The CDR3 extends over 16 amino acids. The germline CDR1 and CDR2 sequences are MNHEY and SVGAGI. V was clipped by 4 bases and J by 3 bases; unmatched bases: 11. Here the CDR3 reads CASSLVAGQASYEQYF. CDR3 DNA: TGTGCCAGCAGTTTAGTAGCGGGACAAGCCAGCTACGAGCAGTACTTC.

The V gene is TRBV7-9, the J gene TRBJ1-2; 7 bases match TRBD1. Germline CDR1 SEHNR, CDR2 FQNEAQ (reference sequence). Trimming at V came to 7 bases and at J to 5 bases, leaving 10 bases not matched to a gene. The CDR3 extends over 14 amino acids. This CDR3 is CASTSPDRAYGYTF. CDR3 nucleotides: TGTGCCAGCACATCCCCCGACAGGGCTTATGGCTACACCTTC. Full variable domain (missing parts from reference TRBV7-9 and TRBJ1-2): DTGVSQNPRHKITKRGQNVTFRCDPISEHNRLYWYRQTLGQGPEFLTYFQNEAQLEKSRLLSDRFSAERPKGSFSTLEIQRTEQGDSAMYLCASTSPDRAYGYTFGSGTRLTVV.

The CDR3 reads CASRRQQGAYTGELFF. CDR3 bases: TGTGCCAGCAGGCGCCAACAGGGGGCCTACACCGGGGAGCTGTTTTTT. This rearrangement joins TRBV28 to TRBJ2-2, with 9 bases aligning to TRBD1. From germline, CDR1 is MDHEN and CDR2 SYDVKM. The CDR3 has 16 amino acids. The J segment lost 3 bases and the V segment lost 6 bases, leaving 8 bases of the junction unmatched.

The genes are TRBV5-4 and TRBJ2-1, with 9 positions matching TRBD2. CDR1 is SGHNT and CDR2 is YYREEE in the germline V gene (reference sequence). The CDR3 is 14 residues long. Losses at the gene ends were 3 bases for V and 8 bases for J; bases not matched to a gene: 6. The CDR3 nucleotides read TGTGCCAGCAGCTCTCGGACTAGCGTGCATGAGCAGTTCTTC. Its protein product is CASSSRTSVHEQFF.

This clone was seen just once. The rearrangement uses TRBV16 and TRBJ2-7; no clear D gene. There are 13 residues in the CDR3. Between the trimmed V and J ends, which lost 0 bases and 3 bases, there was a span of 6 bases. Germline V gives CDR1 KGHSY, CDR2 FQNENV. CDR3 nucleotide sequence: TGTGCCAGCAGCCAATCGGGCAGCTACGAGCAGTACTTC. It codes for CASSQSGSYEQYF.

The count of this clone is one. The CDR3: CASSLGVGRADTQYF. DNA for the CDR3: TGTGCCAGCAGCTTGGGGGTCGGGAGGGCAGATACGCAGTATTTT. The chain carries TRBV7-2 and TRBJ2-3; 8 bases line up with TRBD2. Trimming at V came to 3 bases and at J to 4 bases, leaving 6 bases not matched to a gene. Germline values: CDR1 SGHTA, CDR2 FQGNSA. CDR3 length: 15 amino acids. The whole variable domain, remainder taken from reference TRBV7-2 and TRBJ2-3, is GAGVSQSPSNKVTEKGKDVELRCDPISGHTALYWYRQSLGQGLEFLIYFQGNSAPDKSGLPSDRFSAERTGGSVSTLTIQRTQQEDSAVYLCASSLGVGRADTQYFGPGTRLTVL.

This chain uses TRBV5-4 with TRBJ1-2, with 10 nucleotides matching TRBD1. Germline lookup yields CDR1 SGHNT and CDR2 YYREEE (reference sequence). V was pared by 2 bases and J by 8 bases, with 3 bases of the junction left unmatched. The CDR3 consists of 13 residues. CDR3 protein: CASSFDRGRGYTF. The CDR3 DNA sequence: TGTGCCAGCAGCTTCGACAGGGGGCGAGGCTACACCTTC.

Remarks on this clone: Other DNA sequences in the sample encode the same CDR3. This sequence joins TRBV2 and TRBJ2-3; D is unclear. Per the germline V gene, CDR1 is SNHLY and CDR2 is FYNNEI. The V end was cut by 2 bases, the J end by 6 bases, with 3 bases between. The length of the CDR3 is 11 residues. The CDR3 loop reads CASSERDTQYF. The DNA for the CDR3 is TGTGCCAGCAGTGAACGGGATACGCAGTATTTT.

This chain uses TRBV4-3 with TRBJ2-7; the D is unclear. Germline CDR1 and CDR2: LGHNA and YSLEER. CDR3 length: 15 residues. V dropped 0 bases and J dropped 0 bases, with 9 bases sitting between them. The DNA of the CDR3 is TGCGCCAGCAGCCAAGATCCGACTTACTCCTACGAGCAGTACTTC. It codes for CASSQDPTYSYEQYF.

This chain links TRBV4-1 with TRBJ2-5; 7 bases line up with TRBD1. Per germline, CDR1 MGHRA and CDR2 YSYEKL. V shed 5 bases, J shed 6 bases, and the junction held 3 bases outside the gene matches. The CDR3 extends over 12 amino acids. The CDR3 is CASSGDSQTQYF. CDR3 nucleotides: TGCGCCAGCAGCGGGGACAGCCAGACCCAGTACTTC.

V is TRBV18 and J is TRBJ1-4; D possibly corresponds to TRBD1 (6 bases). V lost 3 bases and J lost 1, with 12 bases in between. Germline CDR1 reads KGHSH; CDR2 reads LQKENI. The length of the CDR3 is 16 residues. As DNA, the CDR3 is TGTGCCAGCTCACCTCCAGGGGTTCGAACTAATGAAAAACTGTTTTTT. Protein: CASSPPGVRTNEKLFF. The variable domain in full, with the rest retrieved from reference TRBV18 and TRBJ1-4, is NAGVMQNPRHLVRRRGQEARLRCSPMKGHSHVYWYRQLPEEGLKFMVYLQKENIIDESGMPKERFSAEFPKEGPSILRIQQVVRGDSAAYFCASSPPGVRTNEKLFFGSGTQLSVL.

CDR3 amino acids: CASSLAGGTGFGYTF. CDR3 DNA: TGTGCCAGCAGCTTAGCTGGTGGGACAGGGTTTGGCTACACCTTC. The J gene is TRBJ1-2, the V gene TRBV7-9; 9 nucleotides align to TRBD1. With V trimmed by 0 bases and J by 7 bases, 6 bases remained unmatched. Germline CDR1 is SEHNR and CDR2 is FQNEAQ (reference sequence). The CDR3 covers 15 residues.

J is TRBJ2-7 and V is TRBV9; 8 nucleotides agree with TRBD1. Germline-derived CDR1 and CDR2 are SGDLS and YYNGEE. J gave up 2 bases and V 1 base, and 5 bases lay outside the gene matches. This CDR3 region has 15 residues. The CDR3 region has the DNA TGTGCCAGCAGCGTAACCGGGACAGGTACCTACGAGCAGTACTTC. Protein product: CASSVTGTGTYEQYF.

The chain combines TRBV5-1 with TRBJ2-5, with 10 bases that match TRBD1. The CDR3 runs to 15 residues. Trimming took 5 bases from V and 1 from J; bases not matched to a gene: 5. Germline assignment: CDR1 SGHRS and CDR2 YFSETQ. CDR3 region: CASRDRTGGQETQYF. DNA of the CDR3: TGCGCCAGCAGGGATAGGACAGGGGGCCAAGAGACCCAGTACTTC.

The chain recombines TRBV7-8 with TRBJ1-1; tentative D call: TRBD1 (5 bases). Trimming cost V 2 bases and J 7 bases, with 26 bases left between them. The CDR3 has 18 amino acids. Germline V CDR1 and CDR2: SGHVS, FQNEAQ. This CDR3 reads CASSLYPSRQSHWLEAFF. CDR3 nucleotide sequence: TGTGCCAGCAGCTTATATCCCTCCCGACAGAGCCACTGGCTTGAAGCTTTCTTT.

J is TRBJ1-1 and V is TRBV9, with D perhaps matching TRBD1 (5 bases). This CDR3 comprises 14 residues. CDR1 and CDR2 from the germline V gene are SGDLS and YYNGEE. Deletions cut 4 bases from V and 4 bases from J, with 14 bases between. The CDR3 DNA sequence: TGTGCCAGCAGCCAGGGAGGGTTGAGCACTGAAGCTTTCTTT. Its translation: CASSQGGLSTEAFF.

CDR3: CASTPPAGGIDTQYF. The CDR3 DNA is TGTGCCAGCACCCCCCCAGCGGGGGGAATAGATACGCAGTATTTT. This chain links TRBV28 with TRBJ2-3; 9 bases are a match to TRBD2. The junction had 10 bases not matched to a gene; V was cut back by 7 bases and J by 5 bases. Germline lookup yields CDR1 MDHEN and CDR2 SYDVKM. This CDR3 contains 15 residues.

In this sample, this clone turned up once. The chain recombines TRBV7-2 with TRBJ1-5; D might be TRBD1 (6 bases). The CDR3 is 13 residues long. Germline assignment: CDR1 SGHTA and CDR2 FQGNSA. V was shortened by 5 bases and J by 6 bases, with 11 bases between the two germline ends. The CDR3 region has the DNA TGTGCCAGCAGCACAGGACAGCGTCAGCCCCAGCATTTT. Translation gives CASSTGQRQPQHF.

This clone has a handful of counts. The chain recombines TRBV7-9 with TRBJ1-3; D is ambiguous. V gave up 6 bases and J gave up 0 bases, with 12 bases separating them. This CDR3 is built from 15 residues. Germline V gene lookup returns CDR1 SEHNR and CDR2 FQNEAQ (reference sequence). The CDR3 sequence is CASSLTAYSGNTIYF. The CDR3 DNA reads as TGTGCCAGCAGTCTCACAGCATACTCTGGAAACACCATATATTTT.